This T cell receptor (beta chain) was documented in a study of cytomegalovirus exposure and HLA in healthy donors (dated by TCRdb to about 2017). For the study in its entirety: According to an earlier analysis of a few hundred of the donors, 150 million to 200 million T cells yielded 117 million unique TCR beta sequences and about 300 Gb of sequence data. Alongside the repertoire data, information on donor age, sex, ethnicity and CMV serostatus was compiled. HLA typing covered class I and class II loci at four-digit resolution. An earlier analysis of 587 of the donors used high-throughput TCR beta sequencing to judge whether each TCR beta V gene segment behaved as functional or pseudogenic. Along with the roughly 700-subject first cohort, a separate validation cohort of 120 different subjects was used. High-throughput TCR immunosequencing, statistical association of individual TCRs with disease status, and machine learning were combined to predict cytomegalovirus infection status. In a later genetic analysis, genome-wide SNP genotypes for about 60% of the 666 donors were used, and that subset was treated as a discovery cohort. Among roughly 400 genotyped donors of the cohort, an average of roughly 240,000 unique TCR beta nucleotide sequences were sequenced per donor, roughly 18% of them non-productive. Every discovery cohort repertoire had been produced on one sequencing platform. The number of typed donors differed by locus: about 629-630 for A, B, C, DRB1 and DQB1; some 500 for DQA1; roughly 600 for DPA1; and about 450 for DPB1. The study used immunosequencing to profile the T cell repertoires of approximately 640 subjects and linked those repertoires to cytomegalovirus serostatus. In a later analysis, previously published TCR beta repertoires from 600 to 850 donors were re-analyzed and high-resolution HLA genotyping was added so that TCR occurrence patterns could be studied. The genetic ancestry cluster associated with self-reported Caucasian donors included 70% to 85% of the roughly 410 genotyped donors. Rather than using new phenotypic data, the later analysis identified candidate immune exposures from TCR beta sequences and from how often those sequences occurred across donors. The study aimed to test whether signatures of past pathogen exposure could be identified by cataloging public T cell receptors. Around 320 gigabases of sequencing data and approximately 93 million unique TCR sequences were included in an early release covering under 650 HLA-typed donors. Roughly 5 DR-DQ haplotypes were handled as single units for association and clustering because linkage in the cohort was strong.

Results and caveats for the whole study, not just this receptor: Correlated functional status among segregating V segments might be attributable to linkage disequilibrium, but an unknown experimental factor could not be ruled out. For the cohort, immune exposure information was limited to CMV serostatus. A later analysis associated about 18,000 TCR beta sequences with specific HLA alleles at a false discovery rate of 0.05. A further reported finding was that TCR beta sequences accurately predicted the HLA-A and HLA-B alleles for most subjects in the first cohort. Because HLA typing was missing for some donors at each locus, association tests included only the typed subset. In a later analysis, TCR association rates were found to vary across HLA loci, with the most associated TCRs seen for DRB1 alleles and the fewest for HLA-C alleles. According to a later genetic analysis, donors in an Asian-associated ancestry cluster had fewer N-insertions in productive TCRs than the roughly 700-donor mean. Most TCR sequences were seen in very few donors, while some public TCRs were found in many individuals. Compared with equally common non-associated chains, HLA-associated TCR beta chains in a later analysis were more clonally expanded and had lower generation probabilities. An association between a missense DCLRE1C variant and V-gene and J-gene trimming of TCR beta chains was found in a later genetic analysis and replicated in an independent cohort. Three of the identified cytomegalovirus-associated TCR beta chains were confirmed in vitro to be specific for cytomegalovirus antigens. In a later analysis, several top co-occurrence clusters were reported to appear linked to parvovirus B19, influenza, CMV and Epstein-Barr virus. According to a later analysis, most CMV-associated TCR beta chains appeared to be HLA-restricted, and the HLA associations seemed to be driven largely by CMV exposure. In an earlier analysis of some 640 of the donors, most TCR beta V segments were observed in productive rearrangements about 87% or about 30% of the time, broadly matching IMGT annotations. The study gave a list of under 200 TCR beta chains associated with cytomegalovirus. Presence/absence analyses assumed roughly uniform sequencing depth across donors, an assumption that may not hold. Over 15 rarely observed V segments, including chromosome 9 orphons, were excluded from the earlier analysis of just under 600 of the donors because counts were too low. A cluster of highly shared sequence variants was judged likely to be a technical artifact of the sequencing pipeline. When HLA alleles, especially DR and DQ, strongly co-occurred, attributing TCR associations to individual alleles was difficult. In this cohort, only TCR beta chains were sequenced, and detectable features were limited by the absence of alpha or paired-chain data. The authors suggested that the approach could potentially be extended to other disease states and immunological phenotypes. The classifier was reported to diagnose cytomegalovirus status with high specificity and sensitivity in both the original cohort and the validation cohort. Some IMGT-functional V segments, including TRBV6-2 and TRBV6-3, could not be told apart with the 87-base-pair reads, so those segments were excluded.

Libraries were prepared through the immunoSEQ multiplex PCR assay. The multiplex PCR relied on a mix of 60 forward primers for TCR Vbeta segments and 13 reverse primers for TCR Jbeta segments. A multiplex PCR assay on genomic DNA amplified the CDR3 region of rearranged TCR beta genes. The Illumina HiSeq System was used to sequence the amplified TCR beta libraries as 87-base-pair reads. The paper's data handling went like this. A later analysis tallied some 79 million unique TCR beta chains across the 666 repertoires, and approximately 11 million of those chains were shared by two or more donors. Raw reads were error-corrected and collapsed into unique sequences with a nearest-neighbor algorithm that merged closely related sequences to remove PCR and sequencing errors. CDR3 sequences were aligned to IMGT reference sequences to assign V, D and J gene segments. Each retained sequence needed at least a six-nucleotide match to both a V gene segment and a J gene segment. Rearrangements were called productive when the CDR3 lacked stop codons and stayed in frame with V and J; all others were non-productive. Following IMGT convention, CDR3 was defined as the stretch from the second conserved V-encoded cysteine to the conserved J-encoded phenylalanine. In an earlier analysis of just under 600 of the donors, sequences lacking an unambiguous match to a single V gene segment were excluded. An earlier analysis of 587 of the donors called V segments functional above 56.7% productive rearrangements and segregating when the between-donor standard deviation exceeded 5%. A statistical classification framework was developed to diagnose cytomegalovirus status using the catalog of TCR beta chain sequences. In a later analysis, V and J genes were assigned by comparing TCR nucleotide sequences against IMGT/GENE-DB human TR gene sequences. The TCRdist pipeline was used in a later analysis to assign CDR3 sequences and most-parsimonious VDJ recombination scenarios. In a later analysis, each TCR beta chain was defined by its CDR3 amino acid sequence together with its V-gene family, and reads without a unique V-gene family were excluded. To address suspected cross-contamination and a sequencing artifact, a later analysis removed a few hundred highly shared, low-generation-probability nucleotide sequences. In a later analysis, a clonal expansion index was calculated for each public chain from normalized within-repertoire ranks of inferred template counts. In a later analysis, generation probabilities were computed with a VDJ recombination model fitted to out-of-frame rearrangements, and the resulting probabilities were checked against IGoR. In a later analysis, hypergeometric tests were used to score TCR-TCR, TCR-HLA and TCR-CMV co-occurrence, with a repertoire-size bias correction applied to TCR pairs. To estimate false discovery rates, a later analysis permuted the HLA or CMV assignments 20 times. In a later analysis, co-occurring TCRs were grouped with DBSCAN, and TCRdist sequence similarity was added when clustering was performed within HLA-allele-positive subsets. Repertoires with fewer than 30,000 or more than 120,000 public chains were left out of co-occurrence clustering, as were about 5 repertoires with anomalous nucleotide sharing. TCRdb provides this immuneACCESS table in a form limited to in-frame rearrangements. Some clones are lacking; in checked studies, under half of them reflect an unresolved V gene, and why the rest are absent is not known. V and J calls and clone size follow that table, whereas D and trimming were derived from the DNA. This sample's table carries over 65,000 clones. The top ten constitute roughly 4.8% of the sample.

The CDR3 starts with the cysteine, ends with the phenylalanine, and has 17 residues. This entry keeps only the CDR3 DNA: 51 bases, framed from base 1. CDR1 and CDR2 (LGHNA, YNFKEQ) derive from the germline V gene. Cut back by 0 bases and 5 bases, the V and J ends lie 16 bases apart. The cohort consisted of 600 to 700 healthy bone marrow donors. All cohort members were sampled while nominally healthy, although unrecorded immune exposures were likely present. The donor was CMV seronegative and belonged to the group of 352 seronegative cohort members. Each donor provided a peripheral blood sample, and peripheral blood mononuclear cells were used for TCR beta sequencing. The Qiagen DNeasy Blood Extraction Kit was used to extract genomic DNA from the blood cell samples. As concerns this clone: What this receptor recognizes is not known.

The receptor was isolated from a man aged 25-45 years in good health and CMV-seronegative. In this chain, TRBV4-2 is recombined with TRBJ2-2; a tentative D match to TRBD1 spans 6 bases. The sample taken for sequencing was PBMCs. The CDR3 is CASSQDPPGVPTGELFF. In nucleotide form, the sequence is TGTGCCAGCAGCCAAGATCCCCCAGGGGTACCGACCGGGGAGCTGTTTTTT.